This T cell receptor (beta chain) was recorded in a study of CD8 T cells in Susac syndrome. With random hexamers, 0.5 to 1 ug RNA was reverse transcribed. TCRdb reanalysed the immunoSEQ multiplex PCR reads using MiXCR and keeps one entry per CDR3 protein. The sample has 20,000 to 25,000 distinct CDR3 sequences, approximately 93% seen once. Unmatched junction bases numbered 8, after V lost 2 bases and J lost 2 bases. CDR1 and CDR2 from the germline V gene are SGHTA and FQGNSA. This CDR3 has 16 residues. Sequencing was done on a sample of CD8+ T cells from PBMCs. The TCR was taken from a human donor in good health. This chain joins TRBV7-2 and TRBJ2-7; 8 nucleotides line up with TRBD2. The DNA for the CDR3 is TGTGCCAGCAGCTTATATTCTAGCGGGCGTCCCTACGAGCAGTACTTC. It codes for CASSLYSSGRPYEQYF. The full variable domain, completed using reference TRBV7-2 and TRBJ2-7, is GAGVSQSPSNKVTEKGKDVELRCDPISGHTALYWYRQSLGQGLEFLIYFQGNSAPDKSGLPSDRFSAERTGGSVSTLTIQRTQQEDSAVYLCASSLYSSGRPYEQYFGPGTRLTVT.